This T cell receptor beta chain originates from a study of cytomegalovirus exposure and HLA in healthy donors. Vbeta (60) and Jbeta (13) primers were used in the PCR. Profiled with immunoSEQ multiplex PCR; TCRdb holds only in-frame clones, not every one. The sample lists about 130,000 clones, 72% occurring once. The V segment lost 0 bases and the J segment 0 bases; nucleotides outside the gene matches: 12. The CDR3 is 20 residues long. The germline gives CDR1 LGHNA, CDR2 YSLEER. The genes are TRBV4-3 and TRBJ2-3, with 10 nucleotides matching TRBD2. The sample taken for sequencing was PBMCs. The TCR comes from a man in his thirties or forties in good health and CMV-seronegative. In nucleotides, the CDR3 is TGCGCCAGCAGCCAAGAGGGTTTAGCGGGGGGCGTAACTAGCACAGATACGCAGTATTTT. Translating gives CASSQEGLAGGVTSTDTQYF.